The clone carrying this TCR beta chain was picked up one time. Antigen specificity is unknown. These data come from a study of shared clonotypes between healthy human individuals. The donors were adults (healthy and HIV-negative) with no recent acute infections or vaccinations. Overall study findings and caveats: The authors expected sequencing depth to affect clonotype sharing among donors.

At the deep level, the assay was run. TCRdb keeps only in-frame clones here, not all; method: immunoSEQ multiplex PCR. This sample has some 470,000 clones, with over 65% found just once. The V gene's germline CDR1 is SGHTA and CDR2 FQGNSA. CDR3 length: 14 residues. V lost 0 bases and J lost 0, with 3 bases in between. This rearrangement joins TRBV7-2 to TRBJ2-1, with D unclear. The sequence came from a woman aged 40 to 50 in good health. Some clones in this sample may be carry-over from other donors' samples. The sample taken for sequencing was PBMCs. The DNA for the CDR3 is TGTGCCAGCAGCTTAGCGGGCTCCTACAATGAGCAGTTCTTC. Translated, it gives CASSLAGSYNEQFF. Using reference TRBV7-2 and TRBJ2-1 for the parts outside the CDR3, the full variable domain is GAGVSQSPSNKVTEKGKDVELRCDPISGHTALYWYRQSLGQGLEFLIYFQGNSAPDKSGLPSDRFSAERTGGSVSTLTIQRTQQEDSAVYLCASSLAGSYNEQFFGPGTRLTVL.